The subject of this entry is one T cell receptor beta chain. Its antigen is not known. These data belong to a study of T cell repertoires in cytomegalovirus infection. Whole-study context: Public TCR beta signatures provided an indication of both CMV infection and a matching HLA type.

TCRdb re-derived calls from the reads in MiXCR, one entry per CDR3 protein. The table records about 830,000 distinct CDR3 sequences, 30% to 35% of them present only once. Findings of the study overall: Summed frequency of shared TCR beta families picked out CMV carriers who also had the relevant HLA.

Germline CDR1 reads KGHDR; CDR2 reads SFDVKD. This CDR3 is 15 amino acids long. After removal of 1 base from V and 7 bases from J, the junction contained 6 bases not matched to a gene. J is TRBJ2-1 and V is TRBV24-1; 7 positions match TRBD1. The TCR sequence derives from a human donor in good health (CMV status not recorded). Some clones in this sample may be carry-over from other donors' samples. Sample: cultured CD8+ T cells from PBMCs, taken from culture after CMV antigen stimulation. The CDR3 region is CATSDLARGNNEQFF. The CDR3 DNA reads TGTGCCACCAGTGATTTAGCCAGGGGGAATAATGAGCAGTTCTTC.